This TCR beta chain was observed in a study of blood T cell repertoires in COVID-19. Across the whole study: From the United States, Italy and Spain came samples of acute and convalescent COVID-19. The cDNA or gDNA used as material had been derived from T cells, B-cell-depleted T cells, or PBMCs.

Per the germline V gene, CDR1 is SSHAT and CDR2 is FNYEAQ (reference sequence). The CDR3 has 14 residues. In the source study's methods: Estimation of nucleated cell counts was performed using reference gene primer amplification. The table came from immunoSEQ multiplex PCR; TCRdb's copy has only in-frame clones and leaves some out. The V and J calls and clone size were taken over from that table, and D and trimming were inferred from the DNA. Here the sample spans fewer than 300,000 clones, approximately 86% being singletons. This clone was counted a single time. Germline and junction disagree at one end, which may indicate a read error.

Sequencing used peripheral blood. The rearrangement uses TRBV7-7 and TRBJ2-3, with D possibly TRBD2 on 6 matching bases. This clonotype originated in a young woman with acute or convalescent COVID-19. CDR3 coding DNA: TGTGCTAGCAGCTTAAGGGTAGCGGAAGATACGCAGTATTTT. Its translation: CASSLRVAEDTQYF. Using reference TRBV7-7 and TRBJ2-3 for the parts outside the CDR3, the full variable domain is GAGVSQSPRYKVTKRGQDVTLRCDPISSHATLYWYQQALGQGPEFLTYFNYEAQPDKSGLPSDRFSAERPEGSISTLTIQRTEQRDSAMYRCASSLRVAEDTQYFGPGTRLTVL.